This T cell receptor beta chain emerged from a study of cytomegalovirus exposure and HLA in healthy donors. General study results and limits: Later analysis identified a missense DCLRE1C variant that was linked to TCR beta V- and J-gene trimming. For most TCR beta V segments, an earlier analysis put the productive rate at about 90% or about 30% of the time. Associated with HLA alleles at 0.05 false discovery rate in a later analysis were 16,951 TCR beta sequences.

Of note for this clone: Its antigen is as yet unknown.

PCR primers comprised 60 Vbeta and 13 Jbeta primers. Some clones are missing from TCRdb's copy, which holds only in-frame ones; the method was immunoSEQ multiplex PCR. In the table there are about 160,000 clones, 70% to 80% of which are singletons. The CDR3 covers 16 residues. Germline values: CDR1 SNHLY, CDR2 FYNNEI. V gave up 3 bases and J gave up 1 base, with 13 bases separating them. This TCR came from a human donor in good health. The sample was PBMCs. The chain recombines TRBV2 with TRBJ2-1; maybe TRBD2 (5 bases). In DNA, the CDR3 is TGTGCCAGCAGTGACCCTAGCAGAAAGTCCTACAATGAGCAGTTCTTC. Translation gives CASSDPSRKSYNEQFF. Full variable domain (rest looked up from reference TRBV2 and TRBJ2-1): EPEVTQTPSHQVTQMGQEVILRCVPISNHLYFYWYRQILGQKVEFLVSFYNNEISEKSEIFDDQFSVERPDGSNFTLKIRSTKLEDSAMYFCASSDPSRKSYNEQFFGPGTRLTVL.